This T cell receptor beta chain was sequenced in a study of cytomegalovirus exposure and HLA in healthy donors (TCRdb year 2017). General notes on the study: According to a later analysis, one platform produced both the 110 or so validation repertoires and the 700 or so repertoires of the first cohort. The aim of the study was to test whether cataloging public T cell receptors could identify signatures of past pathogen exposure. To predict cytomegalovirus infection status, the study combined high-throughput TCR immunosequencing, statistical association of individual TCRs with disease status, and machine learning. Along with the approximately 700-subject first cohort, a separate validation cohort of 120 different subjects was used. The paper as a whole reports these results and caveats: In both the original and validation cohorts, the classifier was reported to diagnose cytomegalovirus status with high specificity and sensitivity. In a later analysis, TCRs clustered in the first cohort were found to also tend to co-occur in the approximately 120 validation repertoires, with 90% to 95% of cluster scores above 0. A few of the identified cytomegalovirus-associated TCR beta chains were confirmed in vitro to be specific for cytomegalovirus antigens. The authors suggested that the approach could potentially be extended to other disease states and immunological phenotypes. A later analysis lacked HLA typing for the validation cohort, so it scored co-occurrence in that cohort across all 120 or so repertoires. The study gave a list of some 150 TCR beta chains associated with cytomegalovirus. While some public TCRs were present in many individuals, most TCR sequences turned up only very rarely across donors.

CDR1 and CDR2, per the germline V gene, are SGDLS and YYNGEE. V is reduced by 4 bases and J by 2 bases, leaving a spacing of 9 bases between them. The CDR3 holds 13 amino acids from the cysteine to the phenylalanine. Only CDR3 DNA is held: 39 bases, read in frame from base 1. On this clone itself: Its antigen is currently not known. The record has no base qualities; no much larger clone is one base away.

Library preparation employed the immunoSEQ multiplex PCR assay. Per the authors' processing: A statistical classification framework was built to diagnose cytomegalovirus status from the catalog of TCR beta chain sequences. TCRdb re-hosts the immuneACCESS table, in-frame sequences only. Its copies lack some clones; in the studies checked, an unresolved V gene accounts for under half of them, and the cause for the rest is not known. D and trimming were read from the DNA, whereas the V and J calls and clone size are those reported in that table. The sample yields over 120,000 clones; about nine tenths were counted once. The ten largest make up roughly 6.4% of the sample. Donors formed part of the validation cohort, which comprised 120 subjects and was distinct from the first cohort of under 800 subjects.

The source material was PBMCs. The clonotype originates from a woman aged 25 to 39 in good health and CMV-seropositive. Recombination connected TRBV9 to TRBJ1-2; a tentative D match to TRBD1 spans 6 bases. Here is the DNA: TGTGCCAGCAGCTACGGACAGAACTATGGCTACACCTTC. Translated, it reads CASSYGQNYGYTF. The full variable domain, completed from the reference TRBV9 and TRBJ1-2 proteins outside the CDR3, reads DSGVTQTPKHLITATGQRVTLRCSPRSGDLSVYWYQQSLDQGLQFLIQYYNGEERAKGNILERFSAQQFPDLHSELNLSSLELGDSALYFCASSYGQNYGYTFGSGTRLTVV.